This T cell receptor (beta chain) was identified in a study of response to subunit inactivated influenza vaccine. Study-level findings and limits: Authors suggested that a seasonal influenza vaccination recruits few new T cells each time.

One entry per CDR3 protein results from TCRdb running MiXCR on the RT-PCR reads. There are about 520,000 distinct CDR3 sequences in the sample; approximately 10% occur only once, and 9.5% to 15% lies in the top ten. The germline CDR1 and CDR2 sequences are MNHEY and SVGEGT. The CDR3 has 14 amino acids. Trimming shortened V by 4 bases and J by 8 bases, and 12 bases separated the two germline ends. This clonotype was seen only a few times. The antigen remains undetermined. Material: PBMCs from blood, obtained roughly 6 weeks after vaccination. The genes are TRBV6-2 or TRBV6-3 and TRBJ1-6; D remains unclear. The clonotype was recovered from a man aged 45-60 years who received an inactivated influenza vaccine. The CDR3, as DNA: TGTGCCAGCAGTTTCCGGGCGAGGGATTCACCCCTCCACTTT. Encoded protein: CASSFRARDSPLHF.